Below are 27 T cell receptor beta chains sequenced from a single sample in a study of CD8+ T cells in alopecia areata. Indicated treatment: oral pan-JAK inhibitor, 5-10 mg twice daily. Extracted from the samples, RNA was reverse transcribed into cDNA to serve as the sequencing template. Produced via immunoSEQ multiplex PCR; TCRdb's table is partial and in-frame only. The sample has 85,000 to 110,000 clones, approximately 90% seen once; the top ten hold approximately 10%. The sequences come from CD8+ T cells sorted from blood, collected between weeks 30 and 35, from a patient treated with tofacitinib. These receptors were obtained from a human donor with alopecia areata.

V gene TRBV30 combines with J gene TRBJ1-2, with D perhaps TRBD1 (5 bases). The CDR3 is 14 amino acids. V shed 5 bases and J shed 6 bases, with 19 bases lying between them. CDR1 GTSNPN and CDR2 SVGIG come from the germline V gene (reference sequence). The CDR3 reads CAWVGDGARDGYTF. CDR3 nucleotides: TGTGCCTGGGTTGGGGACGGCGCCCGAGATGGCTACACCTTC.

The chain combines TRBV11-2 with TRBJ2-3, with a weak D call TRBD2 (6 bases). The CDR3 extends over 18 amino acids. Trimming left V 0 bases short and J 2 bases short, with 18 bases between. CDR1 and CDR2 from the germline V gene are SGHAT and FQNNGV. The chain's CDR3 is CASSLDNLSGLNTDTQYF. CDR3 DNA sequence: TGTGCCAGCAGCTTAGATAACTTAAGCGGGTTAAACACAGATACGCAGTATTTT.

A single count supports this clone. The chain uses TRBV2 and TRBJ1-1; D not resolved. Germline V lookup: CDR1 SNHLY, CDR2 FYNNEI. This CDR3 region has 14 residues. Between the trimmed V and J ends, which lost 6 bases and 3 bases, there was a span of 14 bases. This CDR3 reads CASSIWTGDTEAFF. The CDR3 nucleotides read TGTGCCAGCAGCATCTGGACGGGTGACACTGAAGCTTTCTTT.

The rearrangement links TRBV7-6 to TRBJ2-3; 8 bases are shared with TRBD2. The CDR3 runs to 15 residues. V shed 6 bases and J 3 bases; nucleotides not matched to a gene: 8. The V gene's germline CDR1 is SGHVS and CDR2 FNYEAQ. CDR3 in DNA: TGTGCCAGCAGACCTATAGCGGGATCGACAGATACGCAGTATTTT. This sequence encodes CASRPIAGSTDTQYF. Combining the CDR3 with reference TRBV7-6 and TRBJ2-3 gives the whole variable domain GAGVSQSPRYKVTKRGQDVALRCDPISGHVSLYWYRQALGQGPEFLTYFNYEAQQDKSGLPNDRFSAERPEGSISTLTIQRTEQRDSAMYRCASRPIAGSTDTQYFGPGTRLTVL.

The chain joins TRBV7-6 to TRBJ2-1; D unclear. Germline CDR1 and CDR2: SGHVS and FNYEAQ. Trimming pared 1 base from V and 5 bases from J, leaving 6 bases between. The CDR3 has 13 amino acids. The CDR3 here is CASSLGPNNEQFF. The CDR3 region has the DNA TGTGCCAGCAGCTTAGGCCCAAACAATGAGCAGTTCTTC. The entire variable domain, with the rest obtained from reference TRBV7-6 and TRBJ2-1, is as follows: GAGVSQSPRYKVTKRGQDVALRCDPISGHVSLYWYRQALGQGPEFLTYFNYEAQQDKSGLPNDRFSAERPEGSISTLTIQRTEQRDSAMYRCASSLGPNNEQFFGPGTRLTVL.

The chain employs TRBV6-5 and TRBJ1-5; tentative D call: TRBD1 (6 bases). This CDR3 has 14 residues. Trimming took off 0 bases at V and 7 bases at J, with 10 bases between the two ends. Germline V gene lookup returns CDR1 MNHEY and CDR2 SVGAGI. The DNA of the CDR3 is TGTGCCAGCAGTTACTCGGGTAGGGGGCAGCCCCAGCATTTT. This translates into CASSYSGRGQPQHF.

The chain couples TRBV10-3 to TRBJ2-7; 11 nucleotides agree with TRBD2. J was trimmed by 3 bases and V by 3 bases; bases with no gene match: 7. The germline CDR1 and CDR2 sequences are ENHRY and SYGVKD. There are 16 residues in the CDR3. The CDR3 bases are TGTGCCATCAGTGAACCGGGACTAGCGGTTAACTACGAGCAGTACTTC. Its protein product is CAISEPGLAVNYEQYF.

This CDR3 is CASMRTSGNTDTQYF. The CDR3 nucleotides read TGTGCCAGCATGCGGACTAGCGGGAACACAGATACGCAGTATTTT. The chain has TRBV7-8 and TRBJ2-3; 12 bases agree with TRBD2. In germline, CDR1 is SGHVS, CDR2 FQNEAQ. The ends lost 7 bases at V and 2 bases at J; junction bases unmatched: 4. CDR3 length equals 15 residues.

The J gene is TRBJ2-1, the V gene TRBV10-1; D call uncertain. Trimming removed 6 bases at V and 8 bases at J, with 17 bases between. The germline V gene encodes CDR1 WNHNN and CDR2 SYGVQD (reference sequence). This CDR3 has 14 residues. CDR3 nucleotides: TGCGCCAGCAGCCGAGATCTAAACAGCCATGAGCAGTTCTTC. It is translated as CASSRDLNSHEQFF.

The CDR3 sequence: CASNPLGYNEQFF. Written as DNA, the CDR3 is TGTGCCAGCAACCCCCTAGGGTACAATGAGCAGTTCTTC. The chain couples TRBV27 to TRBJ2-1; D not resolved. Deletions cut 7 bases from V and 4 bases from J, with 11 bases between. Germline V gives CDR1 MNHEY, CDR2 SMNVEV (reference sequence). The CDR3 loop spans 13 amino acids.

V gene TRBV10-1 combines with J gene TRBJ2-2; no firm D call. Trimming removed 0 bases from V and 9 bases from J, with 5 bases in between. The CDR3 is made up of 12 amino acids. In germline, CDR1 is WNHNN, CDR2 SYGVQD (reference sequence). In nucleotides, the CDR3 is TGCGCCAGCAGTGAGTCGGCGCGGGAGCTGTTTTTT. Its protein is CASSESARELFF.

The V and J genes are TRBV27 and TRBJ2-3, with D uncertain. The germline CDR1 and CDR2 sequences are MNHEY and SMNVEV (reference sequence). The CDR3 runs 14 residues. Trimming removed 6 bases from V and 0 bases from J, with 10 bases in between. The CDR3 sequence: CASSLGWSTDTQYF. The CDR3 DNA sequence: TGTGCCAGCAGCCTGGGGTGGAGCACAGATACGCAGTATTTT.

This clone was observed a few times. CDR3 in amino acids: CSVERPGQGYNEQFF. In DNA, the CDR3 is TGCAGCGTTGAAAGACCGGGACAGGGGTACAATGAGCAGTTCTTC. The rearrangement links TRBV29-1 to TRBJ2-1, with TRBD1 matching 10 bases. CDR3 length: 15 amino acids. Germline V CDR1 and CDR2: SQVTM, ANQGSEA. V trimming: 2 bases; J trimming: 4 bases; junction bases outside the gene matches: 5.

This clone turned up a few times. The rearrangement uses TRBV5-1 and TRBJ2-3; 8 bases line up with TRBD1. V gave up 1 base and J gave up 0 bases; unmatched junction bases: 1. The germline CDR1 and CDR2 sequences are SGHRS and YFSETQ. The CDR3 length is 15 residues. As DNA, the CDR3 is TGCGCCAGCAGCTTGCAGGGGGCCAGCACAGATACGCAGTATTTT. It translates to CASSLQGASTDTQYF.

V usage is TRBV19 and J usage is TRBJ2-5, with 13 bases aligning to TRBD2. There are 17 residues in the CDR3. Trimming at V came to 0 bases and at J to 3 bases, leaving 4 bases not matched to a gene. The germline CDR1 and CDR2 sequences are LNHDA and SQIVND (reference sequence). CDR3 residues: CASSIDLTSGGEETQYF. As DNA, the CDR3 is TGTGCCAGTAGTATAGATCTAACTAGCGGGGGGGAAGAGACCCAGTACTTC.

This chain links TRBV20-1 with TRBJ2-1, with 9 bases fitting TRBD1. Germline-derived CDR1 and CDR2 are DFQATT and SNEGSKA (reference sequence). The length of the CDR3 is 10 residues. The J segment lost 14 bases and the V segment lost 6 bases, leaving 5 bases of the junction unmatched. CDR3 amino acids: CSARRQGEFF. In nucleotides, the CDR3 is TGCAGTGCCCGCAGACAGGGGGAGTTCTTC.

The rearrangement links TRBV7-8 to TRBJ2-5; 8 bases fit TRBD2. CDR1 is SGHVS and CDR2 is FQNEAQ in the germline V gene. Trimming at V came to 1 base and at J to 5 bases, leaving 12 bases not matched to a gene. The CDR3 has 17 amino acids. Written as DNA, the CDR3 is TGTGCCAGCAGCTTAGGAACTAGCGGCCGCCTCGGGGAGACCCAGTACTTC. It specifies CASSLGTSGRLGETQYF.

The J gene is TRBJ2-3, the V gene TRBV5-6, with TRBD2 matching over 7 bases. Trimming removed 2 bases from V and 6 bases from J; junction bases left unmatched: 9. The germline CDR1 and CDR2 sequences are SGHDT and YYEEEE. The CDR3 contains 15 residues. CDR3 sequence: CASSFPASGGDTQYF. Written as DNA, the CDR3 is TGTGCCAGCAGCTTTCCAGCTAGCGGCGGGGATACGCAGTATTTT.

The chain carries TRBV6-4 and TRBJ2-1; tentatively, D is TRBD1 (6 bases). The CDR3 has 18 amino acids. The germline V and J ends were trimmed by 0 bases and 4 bases, with 19 bases remaining between them. Germline V gives CDR1 MRHNA, CDR2 SNTAGT. CDR3 sequence: CASSDSLKGHRRYNEQFF. As DNA, the CDR3 is TGTGCCAGCAGTGACTCGCTTAAGGGACACCGAAGATACAATGAGCAGTTCTTC.

This CDR3 reads CASSPLEEETQYF. CDR3 in DNA: TGCGCCAGCAGCCCACTCGAGGAAGAGACCCAGTACTTC. The chain recombines TRBV5-1 with TRBJ2-5; D gene unclear. V dropped 4 bases and J dropped 3 bases, with 10 bases sitting between them. CDR1 and CDR2 (germline): SGHRS, YFSETQ. The CDR3 is 13 residues long. Complete variable domain (other parts from reference TRBV5-1 and TRBJ2-5): KAGVTQTPRYLIKTRGQQVTLSCSPISGHRSVSWYQQTPGQGLQFLFEYFSETQRNKGNFPGRFSGRQFSNSRSEMNVSTLELGDSALYLCASSPLEEETQYFGPGTRLLVL.

V usage is TRBV27 and J usage is TRBJ2-3; TRBD2 matches 7 bases. The CDR3 spans 14 residues. Germline loops: CDR1 MNHEY, CDR2 SMNVEV (reference sequence). After removal of 3 bases from V and 4 bases from J, the junction contained 4 bases not matched to a gene. DNA for the CDR3: TGTGCCAGCAGTTTCGCGGGAGCCCCAGATACGCAGTATTTT. Protein: CASSFAGAPDTQYF.

The rearrangement uses TRBV6-4 and TRBJ2-3; 9 nucleotides match TRBD2. The germline V gene has CDR1 MRHNA and CDR2 SNTAGT. J gave up 0 bases and V 3 bases, and 7 bases lay outside the gene matches. This CDR3 has 17 residues. CDR3 coding DNA: TGTGCCAGCAGTGAACTAGCGGGCACCGGTAGCACAGATACGCAGTATTTT. This codes for CASSELAGTGSTDTQYF.

The chain couples TRBV4-1 to TRBJ2-5; 7 bases agree with TRBD2. The CDR3 has 15 residues. Germline CDR1 is MGHRA and CDR2 is YSYEKL. V was pared by 1 base and J by 6 bases, with 8 bases of the junction left unmatched. CDR3 DNA: TGCGCCAGCAGCCAAGGGGGAGGGCCGATGCAGACCCAGTACTTC. Encoded protein: CASSQGGGPMQTQYF.

This sequence joins TRBV29-1 and TRBJ2-2; TRBD1 might be the D (6 bases). Per the germline V gene, CDR1 is SQVTM and CDR2 is ANQGSEA. Trimming left V 4 bases short and J 4 bases short, with 10 bases between. This CDR3 comprises 13 residues. Here the CDR3 DNA reads TGCAGCGTTGGTGACAGGCGCACCGGGGAGCTGTTTTTT. Its protein is CSVGDRRTGELFF.

The chain's CDR3 is CASSGSDNEQFF. The CDR3 nucleotides are TGTGCCAGCAGCGGGTCTGACAATGAGCAGTTCTTC. This chain uses TRBV5-4 with TRBJ2-1, with D uncertain. CDR1 SGHNT and CDR2 YYREEE come from the germline V gene (reference sequence). This CDR3 is built from 12 residues. Trimming took 4 bases from V and 5 from J, leaving 7 bases between them.

The rearrangement uses TRBV27 and TRBJ2-1; 11 bases are shared with TRBD2. CDR1 MNHEY and CDR2 SMNVEV come from the germline V gene (reference sequence). The CDR3 extends over 16 amino acids. After removal of 4 bases from V and 6 bases from J, the junction contained 8 bases not matched to a gene. The CDR3 nucleotides are TGTGCCAGCAGTTCCAGTACTAGCGGGAGTTTCAATGAGCAGTTCTTC. Protein sequence: CASSSSTSGSFNEQFF.

V and J are TRBV5-4 and TRBJ2-3; D gene ambiguous. The V gene's germline CDR1 is SGHNT and CDR2 YYREEE (reference sequence). The CDR3 has 13 residues. V was pared by 2 bases and J by 2 bases, with 6 bases between. In DNA form, the CDR3 reads TGTGCCAGCAGCTTCTGGAACACAGATACGCAGTATTTT. Translated: CASSFWNTDTQYF. Supplemented by reference TRBV5-4 and TRBJ2-3, the full variable domain reads ETGVTQSPTHLIKTRGQQVTLRCSSQSGHNTVSWYQQALGQGPQFIFQYYREEENGRGNFPPRFSGLQFPNYSSELNVNALELDDSALYLCASSFWNTDTQYFGPGTRLTVL.